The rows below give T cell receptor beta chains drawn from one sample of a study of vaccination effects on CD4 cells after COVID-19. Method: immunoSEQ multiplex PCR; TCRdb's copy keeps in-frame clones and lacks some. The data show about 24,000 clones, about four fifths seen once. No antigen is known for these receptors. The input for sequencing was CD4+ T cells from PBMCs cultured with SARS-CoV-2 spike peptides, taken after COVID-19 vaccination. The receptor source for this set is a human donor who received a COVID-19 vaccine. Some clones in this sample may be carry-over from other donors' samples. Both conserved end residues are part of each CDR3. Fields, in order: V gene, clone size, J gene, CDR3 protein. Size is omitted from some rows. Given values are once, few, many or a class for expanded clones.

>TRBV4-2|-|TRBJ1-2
CASSQESTASNYGYTF
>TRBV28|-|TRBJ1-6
CASRKTKYNSPLHF
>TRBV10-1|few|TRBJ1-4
CASSESSGATKKLFF
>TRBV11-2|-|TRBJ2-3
CASSKGQVSTDTQYF
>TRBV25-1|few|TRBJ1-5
CASSGRNSNQPQHF
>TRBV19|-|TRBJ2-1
CASSIDRGAYNEQFF
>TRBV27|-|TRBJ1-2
CASSSVRDRGNYNYGYTF
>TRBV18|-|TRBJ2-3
CASSPGRGTDTQYF
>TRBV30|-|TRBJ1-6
CAWRVTGRQSGSIFPPLHF
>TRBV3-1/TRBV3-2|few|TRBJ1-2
CASTISGDYGYTF
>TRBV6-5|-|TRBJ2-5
CASSRTGKETQYF
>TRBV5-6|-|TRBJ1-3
CASSLVGVGGNTIYF
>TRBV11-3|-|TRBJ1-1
CASSFDGYTEAFF
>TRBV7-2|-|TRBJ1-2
CASSGGQTGAYGYTF
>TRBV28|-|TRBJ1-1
CASSVAEKAFF
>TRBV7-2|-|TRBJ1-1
CASSPGRGRATEAFF
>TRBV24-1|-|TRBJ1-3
CATSDSRTSGNTIYF
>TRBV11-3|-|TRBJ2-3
CASSLGLAGRTDTQYF
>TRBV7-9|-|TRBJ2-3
CASTPGGTDTQYF
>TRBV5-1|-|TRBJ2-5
CASSPGGLVTQYF
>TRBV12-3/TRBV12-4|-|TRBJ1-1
CASSLWFSEAFF
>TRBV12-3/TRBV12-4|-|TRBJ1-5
CASSRDSYQPQHF
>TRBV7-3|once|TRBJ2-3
CASSTGQGADTQYF
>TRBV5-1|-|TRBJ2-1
CASSLRGNSDEQFF
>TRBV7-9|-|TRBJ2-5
CASSPGGGRETQYF
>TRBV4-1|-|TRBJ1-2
CASSQGPGTNYGYTF
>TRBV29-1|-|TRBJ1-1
CSVGPGGAEAFF
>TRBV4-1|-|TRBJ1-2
CASSQSGTGIYGYTF
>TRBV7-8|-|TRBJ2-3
CASSLSTDTQYF
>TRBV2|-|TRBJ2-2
CASSLQDTSTGELFF
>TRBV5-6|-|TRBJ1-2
CASSFPPVDYGYTF
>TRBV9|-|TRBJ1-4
CASSARTGDEKLFF
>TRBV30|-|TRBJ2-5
CAWSKGGSQETQYF
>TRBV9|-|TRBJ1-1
CASSVATEYTEAFF
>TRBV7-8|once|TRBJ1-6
CASSLAQGLYNSPLHF
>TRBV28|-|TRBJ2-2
CASDFRNTGELFF
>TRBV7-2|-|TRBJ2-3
CASSLDSGTGGTQYF
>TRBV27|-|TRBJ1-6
CASSSNGYSPLHF
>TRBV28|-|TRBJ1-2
CASSPTGSRQGHGYTF
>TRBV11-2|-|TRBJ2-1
CASSRSETSGFNNEQFF
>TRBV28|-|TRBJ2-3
CASSPPAGTSGTDTQYF
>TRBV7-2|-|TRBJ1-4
CASSLLGQGQEKLFF